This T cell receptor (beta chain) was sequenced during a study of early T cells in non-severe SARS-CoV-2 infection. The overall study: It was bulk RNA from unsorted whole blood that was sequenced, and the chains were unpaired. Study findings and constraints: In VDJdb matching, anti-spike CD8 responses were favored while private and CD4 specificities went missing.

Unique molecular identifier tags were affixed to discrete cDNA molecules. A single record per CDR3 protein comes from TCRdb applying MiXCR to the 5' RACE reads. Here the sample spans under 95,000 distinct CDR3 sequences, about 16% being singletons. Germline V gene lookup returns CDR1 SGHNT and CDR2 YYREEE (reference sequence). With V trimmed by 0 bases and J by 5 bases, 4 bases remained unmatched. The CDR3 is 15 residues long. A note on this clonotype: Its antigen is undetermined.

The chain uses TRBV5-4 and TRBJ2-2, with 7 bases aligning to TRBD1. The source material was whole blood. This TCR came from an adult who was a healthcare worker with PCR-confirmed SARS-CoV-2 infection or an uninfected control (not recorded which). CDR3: CASSLDRGATGELFF. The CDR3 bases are TGTGCCAGCAGCTTGGACAGGGGAGCAACCGGGGAGCTGTTTTTT.